This T cell receptor (beta chain) was recorded in a study of neoadjuvant nivolumab and ipilimumab in lung cancer. Using immunoSEQ multiplex PCR, the repertoire was profiled, and TCRdb retains in-frame clones only, with some absent. Altogether some 38,000 clones are present, about 91% being singletons, with the ten largest covering approximately 3.3%. This TCR was sampled from an adult with non-small cell lung cancer. This specimen was peripheral blood, taken before neoadjuvant nivolumab, alone or with ipilimumab.

CDR3 DNA sequence: TGTGCCAGCAGCCTCTCCGGGACAGGGGAGCAGTACTTC. It is translated as CASSLSGTGEQYF. V gene TRBV7-2 combines with J gene TRBJ2-7; TRBD1 matches 9 bases. Germline trimming cut 5 bases from V and 7 bases from J; bases unmatched to any gene: 6. The CDR3 runs 13 residues. Germline V gene lookup returns CDR1 SGHTA and CDR2 FQGNSA.